The 30 T cell receptor beta chains below all came from one sample that was sequenced in a study of spatial heterogeneity in lung cancer. TCRdb itself ran the 5' RACE reads through MiXCR, one entry per CDR3 protein. In the table there are about 670 distinct CDR3 sequences, approximately 22% of which are singletons. The time point is: sample taken at primary tumor resection. The sequencing here drew on normal lung tissue next to the tumor, taken at surgery. The source is a male donor with early-stage non-small cell lung cancer.

Notes on this clonotype: Since it is a stray read in a library aimed at alpha chains, this beta chain has a size that is not meaningful. The chain joins TRBV20-1 to TRBJ2-7; maybe TRBD1 (5 bases). The V and J ends lost 1 base and 3 bases respectively, with 10 bases between them. CDR1 and CDR2 from the germline V gene are DFQATT and SNEGSKA (reference sequence). CDR3 size: 13 residues. CDR3 sequence: CSARVRGLYEQYF. DNA of the CDR3: TGCAGTGCTAGAGTTAGGGGTCTCTACGAGCAGTACTTC.

This clonotype was counted a few times. This beta chain represents an off-target read in a library built for alpha chains; its size is of limited meaning. The chain couples TRBV10-3 to TRBJ1-5; 9 bases are shared with TRBD1. Germline CDR1 and CDR2: ENHRY and SYGVKD. V lost 2 bases to trimming and J lost 5 bases; unmatched junction nucleotides: 7. This CDR3 has 16 amino acids. CDR3 sequence reads: CAISESWDRVDQPQHF. The DNA for the CDR3 is TGTGCCATCAGTGAGAGCTGGGACAGGGTCGATCAGCCCCAGCATTTT.

Turning to this clonotype: Little can be read into the size of this beta chain, an off-target read in a library designed for alpha chains. The chain's CDR3 is CASPPDPLLPDTQYF. The CDR3 DNA reads TGTGCCAGCCCGCCGGACCCACTGCTCCCAGATACGCAGTATTTT. The V call is TRBV7-2, the J call TRBJ2-3; D is unresolved. The germline CDR1 and CDR2 sequences are SGHTA and FQGNSA. The ends were cut back, 8 bases at V and 4 bases at J, with 19 bases in the middle. The CDR3 runs 15 residues.

This clonotype was observed a handful of times. This beta chain is off target for a library built for alpha chains, so its abundance means little. J is TRBJ2-3 and V is TRBV20-1; D is ambiguous. Germline CDR1 DFQATT, CDR2 SNEGSKA (reference sequence). V was cut by 2 bases and J by 0 bases, with 9 bases left in between. The CDR3 contains 14 residues. DNA for the CDR3: TGCAGTGCTAGACGGTTCTCTAGCACAGATACGCAGTATTTT. Translated: CSARRFSSTDTQYF.

This clonotype has only a few counts. Germline is not matched at one junction end, which may reflect a read error. This beta chain is off target for a library built for alpha chains, so its abundance means little. V gene TRBV7-7 combines with J gene TRBJ2-2, with no clear D. This CDR3 has 13 residues. Germline CDR1 SSHAT, CDR2 FNYEAQ (reference sequence). The CDR3 protein is CASSLTASGELFF. In DNA form, the CDR3 reads TGTGCTAGCAGCTTAACGGCCTCCGGGGAGCTGTTTTTT.

This clonotype was picked up one time. This beta chain is an off-target read within a library intended for alpha chains, so its frequency means little. This chain connects TRBV14 to TRBJ2-1, with 9 positions matching TRBD2. CDR3 length equals 16 residues. The V gene end was trimmed by 6 bases and the J gene end by 0 bases; junction bases not matched to a gene: 6. Germline V gives CDR1 SGHDN, CDR2 FVKESK. This CDR3 is CASSRLAASSYNEQFF. The CDR3 DNA sequence: TGTGCCAGCAGTCGACTAGCGGCGAGCTCCTACAATGAGCAGTTCTTC.

Worth noting for this clonotype: The library was designed around alpha chains, so this beta chain is a stray read whose abundance carries little weight. The chain carries TRBV6-1 and TRBJ2-3; 11 bases line up with TRBD1. This CDR3 spans 15 amino acids. Per the germline V gene, CDR1 is MNHNS and CDR2 is SASEGT. V shed 1 base, J shed 4 bases, and the junction held 1 base outside the gene matches. The chain's CDR3 is CASSEGTGGSDTQYF. CDR3 DNA: TGTGCCAGCAGTGAAGGGACAGGGGGCTCAGATACGCAGTATTTT.

Within the sample, this clonotype is large. Since the library was made to target alpha chains, this beta chain is a stray read and its abundance is not meaningful. The chain employs TRBV7-2 and TRBJ2-3, with no clear D. Deletions cut 1 base from V and 5 bases from J, with 13 bases between. Per the germline V gene, CDR1 is SGHTA and CDR2 is FQGNSA. There are 15 residues in the CDR3. CDR3 bases: TGTGCCAGCAGCTTAGTGGTGGTAGCAGGAGATACGCAGTATTTT. Protein sequence: CASSLVVVAGDTQYF.

This clonotype turned up a few times. Found in a library prepared for alpha chains, this beta chain is an off-target read, and its abundance has little meaning. The V call is TRBV2, the J call TRBJ2-1; D not certain. The V and J ends lost 11 bases and 5 bases respectively, with 10 bases between them. CDR3 size: 11 residues. Per germline, CDR1 SNHLY and CDR2 FYNNEI. The CDR3 loop is CASTANNEQFF. DNA of the CDR3: TGTGCCTCAACGGCGAACAATGAGCAGTTCTTC.

Notes on this clonotype: Because the library targeted alpha chains, this beta chain is an off-target read whose size means little. CDR3 sequence reads: CASSLNAYQETQYF. Here the CDR3 DNA reads TGTGCCAGCAGTTTGAACGCGTACCAAGAGACCCAGTACTTC. The chain uses TRBV12-3 or TRBV12-4 and TRBJ2-5; no clear D. This CDR3 is built from 14 residues. V was cut by 3 bases and J by 0 bases, with 8 bases left in between.

This clonotype counts as large (0.1 to 1%). With the library built for alpha chains, this beta chain is off target and its frequency is not meaningful. The V and J genes are TRBV12-3 or TRBV12-4 and TRBJ2-5, with no clear D. The CDR3 is made up of 13 amino acids. V was shortened by 5 bases and J by 4 bases, with 11 bases between the two germline ends. The CDR3 nucleotides read TGTGCCAGCAGTGCCCCGGAAGGAGAGACCCAGTACTTC. Translation gives CASSAPEGETQYF.

This clonotype counts as large. The library was built for alpha chains, so this beta chain is an off-target read and its size means little. The chain uses TRBV5-4 and TRBJ1-1, with D unresolved. The germline V gene has CDR1 SGHNT and CDR2 YYREEE (reference sequence). Trimming removed 0 bases from V and 1 base from J, with 13 bases in between. The CDR3 runs 16 residues. The CDR3 DNA reads as TGTGCCAGCAGCTTGGCCAATTGGTGGGGGAACACTGAAGCTTTCTTT. This codes for CASSLANWWGNTEAFF. The full variable domain, its missing parts supplied by reference TRBV5-4 and TRBJ1-1, is ETGVTQSPTHLIKTRGQQVTLRCSSQSGHNTVSWYQQALGQGPQFIFQYYREEENGRGNFPPRFSGLQFPNYSSELNVNALELDDSALYLCASSLANWWGNTEAFFGQGTRLTVV.

In its sample, this clonotype ranks as large. Because this beta chain is a stray read in a library intended to capture alpha chains, its abundance should not be given much weight. This rearrangement joins TRBV10-2 to TRBJ2-7; D may be TRBD2 (5 bases). Germline lookup yields CDR1 WSHSY and CDR2 SAAADI. The V gene lost 9 bases and the J gene lost 0 bases, with 12 bases spanning the gap. This CDR3 region has 13 residues. CDR3 region: CASLGSSSYEQYF. CDR3 DNA: TGCGCCAGTCTAGGGAGTAGCTCCTACGAGCAGTACTTC.

Relative to its sample, this clonotype is large. A library made for alpha chains picked up this beta chain off target, so its size means little. This chain joins TRBV19 and TRBJ2-1; 7 bases are shared with TRBD1. Germline CDR1 is LNHDA and CDR2 is SQIVND (reference sequence). The CDR3 runs 16 residues. V was pared by 4 bases and J by 4 bases, with 10 bases of the junction left unmatched. CDR3 in DNA: TGTGCCAGTAGTACGTTGACAGGGCTGACTTACAATGAGCAGTTCTTC. It codes for CASSTLTGLTYNEQFF.

On this clonotype itself: A read error may be the cause here, since a much bigger clone is one base away. The library was built for alpha chains, so this beta chain is an off-target read and its size means little. J is TRBJ2-7 and V is TRBV9, with 8 bases that match TRBD2. This CDR3 contains 15 residues. Germline loops: CDR1 SGDLS, CDR2 YYNGEE. The CDR3 DNA sequence: TGTGCCAACAGCTTCCAAGCGGGAGCCTCCCACGAGCAGTACTTC. Its protein product is CANSFQAGASHEQYF.

Turning to this clonotype: Found in a library prepared for alpha chains, this beta chain is an off-target read, and its abundance has little meaning. This sequence joins TRBV5-1 and TRBJ2-2, with 9 positions matching TRBD2. V lost 1 base, J lost 5 bases, and 3 bases stayed unmatched. In germline, CDR1 is SGHRS, CDR2 YFSETQ. The CDR3 has 15 residues. This CDR3 reads CASSLSGGQTGELFF. CDR3 DNA: TGCGCCAGCAGCTTGAGCGGGGGGCAAACCGGGGAGCTGTTTTTT.

A remark on this clonotype: This beta chain is a stray sequence in a library constructed for alpha chains; its clone size is not meaningful. The J gene is TRBJ2-7, the V gene TRBV27; 8 positions agree with TRBD1. The CDR3 sequence is 14 residues long. The ends lost 2 bases at V and 4 bases at J; junction bases unmatched: 4. Germline CDR1 is MNHEY and CDR2 is SMNVEV (reference sequence). The CDR3 protein is CASSLQGARYEQYF. The CDR3 region has the DNA TGTGCCAGCAGTTTACAGGGGGCTCGGTACGAGCAGTACTTC.

This clonotype is labeled hyperexpanded (1% or more). Because the library targeted alpha chains, this beta chain is an off-target read whose size means little. The CDR3 loop is CASRTGTSSFYEQYF. CDR3 coding DNA: TGTGCCAGCAGAACCGGGACTAGCAGTTTCTACGAGCAGTACTTC. V gene TRBV12-3 or TRBV12-4 combines with J gene TRBJ2-7; 9 bases match TRBD2. The length of the CDR3 is 15 residues. With V trimmed by 6 bases and J by 3 bases, 9 bases remained unmatched.

Remarks on this clonotype: As an off-target read in a library built for alpha chains, this beta chain has a frequency of little significance. The chain links TRBV2 to TRBJ2-5; TRBD2 agrees at 10 bases. Germline CDR1 and CDR2: SNHLY and FYNNEI. This CDR3 contains 14 residues. V was pared by 5 bases and J by 2 bases, with 2 bases of the junction left unmatched. The CDR3 loop reads CASSSSGGQETQYF. In DNA form, the CDR3 reads TGTGCCAGCAGTTCTAGCGGGGGACAAGAGACCCAGTACTTC.

In its sample, this clonotype was seen a few times. Little can be read into the size of this beta chain, an off-target read in a library designed for alpha chains. The chain joins TRBV10-3 to TRBJ2-1, with D unresolved. Germline CDR1 is ENHRY and CDR2 is SYGVKD. This CDR3 has 16 amino acids. Trimming shortened V by 0 bases and J by 1 base, and 10 bases separated the two germline ends. The CDR3 DNA reads as TGTGCCATCAGTGAGTCGATGGCAGGTTCCTACAATGAGCAGTTCTTC. As protein: CAISESMAGSYNEQFF.

With regard to this clonotype: With the library built for alpha chains, this beta chain is off target and its frequency is not meaningful. The rearrangement uses TRBV9 and TRBJ2-7, with 8 bases matching TRBD1. Germline V gene lookup returns CDR1 SGDLS and CDR2 YYNGEE. CDR3 size: 14 residues. J lost 2 bases, V lost 4 bases, and 5 bases had no gene match. Written as DNA, the CDR3 is TGTGCCAGCAGCCCAGACAGGGGTCCCTACGAGCAGTACTTC. It codes for CASSPDRGPYEQYF.

With regard to this clonotype: Within a library made for alpha chains, this beta chain is off target, and its count is uninformative. J is TRBJ2-5 and V is TRBV20-1, with D uncertain. Between the trimmed V and J ends, which lost 7 bases and 1 base, there was a span of 7 bases. This CDR3 has 11 amino acids. Germline V lookup: CDR1 DFQATT, CDR2 SNEGSKA (reference sequence). The CDR3 sequence: CSGQFQETQYF. The CDR3 region has the DNA TGCAGTGGCCAGTTCCAAGAGACCCAGTACTTC.

Notes on this clonotype: This beta chain is a stray read from a library made for alpha chains; its abundance is not meaningful. CDR3 nucleotides: TGTGCCAGCAGTTTCACTAGCGGGAGTATCCCCGGGGAGCTGTTTTTT. Its translation is CASSFTSGSIPGELFF. The chain employs TRBV28 and TRBJ2-2; 11 nucleotides agree with TRBD2. Per germline, CDR1 MDHEN and CDR2 SYDVKM. The CDR3 extends over 16 amino acids. The trim removed 3 bases at V and 6 bases at J, leaving 6 bases unmatched.

This clonotype is large (0.1 to 1%). In a library made to pick up alpha chains, this beta chain is a stray read with a size that means little. The chain joins TRBV7-2 to TRBJ2-1; D not certain. CDR3 length: 13 amino acids. Germline V gives CDR1 SGHTA, CDR2 FQGNSA. The germline V and J ends were trimmed by 1 base and 5 bases, with 6 bases remaining between them. CDR3 DNA sequence: TGTGCCAGCAGCTTAGGGCAGAACAATGAGCAGTTCTTC. Translating it yields CASSLGQNNEQFF.

Points on this clonotype: With the library built for alpha chains, this beta chain is off target and its frequency is not meaningful. V usage is TRBV29-1 and J usage is TRBJ2-2, with D unclear. V gave up 4 bases and J gave up 5 bases, with 5 bases separating them. CDR3 length: 11 residues. Per the germline V gene, CDR1 is SQVTM and CDR2 is ANQGSEA. The CDR3 nucleotides read TGCAGCGTTGCACAGACCGGGGAGCTGTTTTTT. Encoded protein: CSVAQTGELFF.

This clonotype ranks as large. With the library built for alpha chains, this beta chain is off target and its frequency is not meaningful. The gene calls are TRBV29-1 and TRBJ2-1; possibly TRBD2 for D (6 bases). The germline gives CDR1 SQVTM, CDR2 ANQGSEA. The CDR3 runs to 13 residues. V was shortened by 6 bases and J by 9 bases, with 18 bases between the two germline ends. This CDR3 is CSVVRDSLAEQFF. CDR3 in DNA: TGCAGCGTAGTCCGGGACTCTCTTGCTGAGCAGTTCTTC.

This clonotype ranks as large. A library prepared for alpha chains yielded this beta chain as an off-target read; its size is of little meaning. V usage is TRBV20-1 and J usage is TRBJ2-3; D perhaps matches TRBD2 (5 bases). Germline V gene data show CDR1 as DFQATT and CDR2 as SNEGSKA (reference sequence). The CDR3 contains 17 residues. V was pared by 2 bases and J by 0 bases, with 18 bases between. Here the CDR3 reads CSARPTSFLTSTDTQYF. CDR3 DNA: TGCAGTGCTAGACCTACTAGTTTTCTGACTAGCACAGATACGCAGTATTTT.

By share of the sample, this clonotype is large. With the library built for alpha chains, this beta chain is off target and its frequency is not meaningful. V is TRBV18 and J is TRBJ2-2; a possible D gene is TRBD1 (6 bases). This CDR3 has 16 residues. Germline CDR1 KGHSH, CDR2 LQKENI. V lost 3 bases, J lost 2 bases, and 13 bases lay in between. In nucleotides, the CDR3 is TGTGCCAGCTCACCGCGAGAACAGGGTAACACCGGGGAGCTGTTTTTT. Amino acid sequence: CASSPREQGNTGELFF.

Remarks on this clonotype: Being off target in a library aimed at alpha chains, this beta chain has a size of little meaning. The rearrangement joins TRBV7-8 to TRBJ2-7, with D possibly being TRBD2 (5 bases). This CDR3 is built from 13 residues. Trimming left V 1 base short and J 4 bases short, with 8 bases between. Germline assignment: CDR1 SGHVS and CDR2 FQNEAQ. The CDR3 DNA follows: TGTGCCAGCAGCTTAGAGCGGTATTACGAGCAGTACTTC. As protein: CASSLERYYEQYF.

Remarks on this clonotype: A much larger clonotype is one base distant, so this may be a read error. The library was prepared for alpha chains; this beta chain is a stray read, so its frequency means little. The rearrangement links TRBV10-3 to TRBJ2-1; D is perhaps TRBD2 (5 bases). Germline CDR1 reads ENHRY; CDR2 reads SYGVKD. The CDR3 totals 15 residues. CDR3 coding DNA: TGTGTCATCAGTGAAGGGAGAAGCTCCTACAATGAGCAGTTCTTC. Its protein is CVISEGRSSYNEQFF.